Listed below are T cell receptor beta chains from one sample, sequenced in a study of blood T cell repertoires in COVID-19. The method was immunoSEQ multiplex PCR; TCRdb's version includes in-frame clones alone and lacks a portion of them. The top ten clones hold approximately 1.5% of a sample with under 350,000 clones, around 90% of them seen once. Source material: PBMCs or T cells enriched from blood (not recorded which). The receptors here all came from a woman in her thirties or forties who had recovered from COVID-19. CDR3s include the opening cysteine and the closing phenylalanine or tryptophan. A D gene is named only where the DNA matches it firmly. Clone size is shown for a subset of rows, as once, few, many or a class of expanded clone.

J gene	D gene	clone size	V gene	CDR3 protein	CDR3 DNA
TRBJ2-5	-	-	TRBV2	CASSGEESGVEETQYF	TGTGCCAGCAGTGGTGAAGAATCCGGGGTTGAAGAGACCCAGTACTTC
TRBJ1-2	TRBD1	-	TRBV9	CASSVEGARNYGYTF	TGTGCCAGCAGCGTTGAGGGGGCGCGTAACTATGGCTACACCTTC
TRBJ1-2	TRBD1	few	TRBV5-1	CASRTGGGYGYTF	TGCGCCAGCAGGACAGGGGGCGGGTATGGCTACACCTTC
TRBJ2-3	-	-	TRBV5-6	CASSLERGKLTDTQYF	TGTGCCAGCAGCTTGGAACGGGGGAAACTCACAGATACGCAGTATTTT
TRBJ1-5	-	-	TRBV28	CASRPSGRANQPQHF	TGTGCCAGCAGGCCCTCGGGCAGGGCCAATCAGCCCCAGCATTTT
TRBJ1-2	-	-	TRBV4-2	CASSQEARGLDYGYTF	TGTGCCAGCAGCCAAGAAGCACGGGGGTTGGACTATGGCTACACCTTC
TRBJ2-7	-	few	TRBV30	CAWSDGHTYEQYF	TGTGCCTGGAGCGACGGACATACCTACGAGCAGTACTTC
TRBJ1-1	-	once	TRBV4-1	CASSQVSTSGTEAFF	TGCGCCAGCAGCCAAGTCTCGACGTCCGGGACTGAAGCTTTCTTT
TRBJ1-6	TRBD1	-	TRBV5-1	CASSLAGTGGSSPLHF	TGCGCCAGCAGCTTGGCCGGGACAGGGGGCAGTTCACCCCTCCACTTT
TRBJ1-1	-	-	TRBV5-6	CASSPRTANTEAFF	TGTGCCAGCAGCCCGCGAACAGCGAACACTGAAGCTTTCTTT
TRBJ2-1	-	-	TRBV28	CASSFLGETFF	TGTGCCAGCAGTTTTTTAGGGGAAACTTTCTTC
TRBJ1-2	-	-	TRBV4-3	CASSQGISGHPNYGYTF	TGCGCCAGCAGCCAAGGGATTTCGGGACACCCGAACTATGGCTACACCTTC
TRBJ2-2	TRBD2	-	TRBV3-1/TRBV3-2	CASSPNGRGRPSNTGELFF	TGTGCCAGCAGCCCGAATGGGAGGGGCCGGCCCTCGAACACCGGGGAGCTGTTTTTT
TRBJ2-5	-	-	TRBV11-2	CASSFSAGGETQYF	TGTGCCAGCAGCTTCAGCGCCGGGGGAGAGACCCAGTACTTC
TRBJ2-7	-	-	TRBV6-5	CASTGMAYEQYF	TGTGCCAGTACAGGGATGGCCTACGAGCAGTACTTC
TRBJ1-2	-	-	TRBV30	CAWSGRETYGYTF	TGTGCCTGGAGTGGGCGGGAAACCTATGGCTACACCTTC
TRBJ1-2	TRBD1	-	TRBV10-3	CAISLTGEDGYTF	TGTGCCATCAGTTTGACAGGGGAAGATGGCTACACCTTC
TRBJ2-5	TRBD1	-	TRBV9	CASSERTGRETQYF	TGTGCCAGCAGCGAACGGACAGGGCGGGAGACCCAGTACTTC
TRBJ2-1	TRBD1	-	TRBV27	CASSRGQGVPNEQFF	TGTGCCAGCAGTCGAGGACAGGGTGTACCGAATGAGCAGTTCTTC
TRBJ2-7	TRBD2	-	TRBV7-2	CASSLAGGYEQYF	TGTGCCAGCAGCCTAGCGGGAGGGTACGAGCAGTACTTC
TRBJ1-6	-	-	TRBV20-1	CSASFGGTNSPLHF	TGCAGTGCTAGTTTCGGGGGTACTAATTCACCCCTCCACTTT
TRBJ2-1	TRBD2	-	TRBV7-2	CASRSRLAGANEQFF	TGTGCCAGCAGATCGAGACTAGCGGGAGCCAATGAGCAGTTCTTC
TRBJ1-6	TRBD1	-	TRBV5-6	CASSLADRVNSPLHF	TGTGCCAGCAGCTTGGCCGACAGGGTTAATTCACCCCTCCACTTT
TRBJ1-1	-	-	TRBV9	CASSVTTGTNTEAFF	TGTGCCAGCAGCGTAACCACAGGGACGAACACTGAAGCTTTCTTT
TRBJ2-2	TRBD2	-	TRBV7-2	CASSLVPLAGHTGELFF	TGTGCCAGCAGCTTAGTTCCATTAGCGGGGCACACCGGGGAGCTGTTTTTT
TRBJ1-2	-	-	TRBV20-1	CSASGQRAYTF	TGCAGTGCTAGTGGTCAGAGGGCCTACACCTTC
TRBJ2-7	TRBD2	-	TRBV2	CASKLTGLGAYEQYF	TGTGCCAGCAAACTTACGGGACTAGGGGCCTACGAGCAGTACTTC
TRBJ2-1	TRBD2	-	TRBV7-2	CASSPTSGRGNEQFF	TGTGCCAGCAGCCCGACTAGCGGGAGAGGCAATGAGCAGTTCTTC
TRBJ2-7	-	-	TRBV19	CASSRAGRNPYEQYF	TGTGCCAGTAGTAGGGCGGGACGGAACCCCTACGAGCAGTACTTC
TRBJ2-2	TRBD2	-	TRBV27	CASRRLADTGELFF	TGTGCCAGCAGGCGACTAGCGGACACCGGGGAGCTGTTTTTT
TRBJ1-2	-	-	TRBV4-2	CASSGQTRLANYGYTF	TGTGCCAGCAGCGGACAGACTCGGTTGGCTAACTATGGCTACACCTTC
TRBJ1-2	TRBD1	-	TRBV18	CASSPLQGDGYTF	TGTGCCAGCTCACCGCTACAGGGGGATGGCTACACCTTC
TRBJ1-2	TRBD1	-	TRBV28	CASSLSSGQDKYGYTF	TGTGCCAGCAGTTTATCGTCGGGACAGGACAAGTATGGCTACACCTTC
TRBJ1-2	-	-	TRBV3-1/TRBV3-2	CASSQVPSRGYTF	TGTGCCAGCAGCCAAGTTCCCTCTCGGGGCTACACCTTC
TRBJ2-3	-	-	TRBV7-3	CASSLVLADTDTQYF	TGTGCCAGCAGCTTAGTATTAGCGGACACAGATACGCAGTATTTT